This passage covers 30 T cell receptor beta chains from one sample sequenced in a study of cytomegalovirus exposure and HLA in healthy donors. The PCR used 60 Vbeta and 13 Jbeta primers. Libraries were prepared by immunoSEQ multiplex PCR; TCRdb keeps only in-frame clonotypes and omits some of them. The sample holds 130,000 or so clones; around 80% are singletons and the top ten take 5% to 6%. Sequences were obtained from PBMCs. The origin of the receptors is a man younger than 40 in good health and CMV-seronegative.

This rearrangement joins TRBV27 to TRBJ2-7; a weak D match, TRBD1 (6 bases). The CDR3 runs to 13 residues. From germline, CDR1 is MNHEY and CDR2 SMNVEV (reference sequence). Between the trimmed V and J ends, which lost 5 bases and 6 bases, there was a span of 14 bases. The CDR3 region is CASSLIGGSEQYF. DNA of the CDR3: TGTGCCAGCAGTCTCATAGGGGGTAGCGAGCAGTACTTC.

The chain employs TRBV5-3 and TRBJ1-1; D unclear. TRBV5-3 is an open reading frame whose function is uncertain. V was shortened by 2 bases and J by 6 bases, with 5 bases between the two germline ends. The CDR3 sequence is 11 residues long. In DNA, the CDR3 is TGTGCCAGAAGCTTTCCCGCTGAAGCTTTCTTT. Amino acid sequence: CARSFPAEAFF.

CDR3 residues: CASSVDTGWGNEKLFF. In DNA, the CDR3 is TGTGCCAGCAGCGTAGATACCGGGTGGGGCAATGAAAAACTGTTTTTT. V is TRBV9 and J is TRBJ1-4, with D tentatively TRBD1 (5 bases). V was shortened by 0 bases and J by 5 bases, with 14 bases between the two germline ends. Germline V gene sequence: CDR1 SGDLS, CDR2 YYNGEE. This CDR3 comprises 16 residues.

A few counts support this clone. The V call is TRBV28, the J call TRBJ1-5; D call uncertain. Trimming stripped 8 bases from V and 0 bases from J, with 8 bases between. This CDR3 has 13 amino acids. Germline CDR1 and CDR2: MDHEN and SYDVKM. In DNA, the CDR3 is TGTGCCAGCCGCGGCTTTAGCAATCAGCCCCAGCATTTT. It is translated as CASRGFSNQPQHF.

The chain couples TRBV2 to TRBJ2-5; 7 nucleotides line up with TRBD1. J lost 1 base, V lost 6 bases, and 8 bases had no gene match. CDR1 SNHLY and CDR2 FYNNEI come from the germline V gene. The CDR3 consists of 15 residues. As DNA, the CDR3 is TGTGCCAGCAGGGACCAGGACAGGAGCCAAGAGACCCAGTACTTC. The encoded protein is CASRDQDRSQETQYF.

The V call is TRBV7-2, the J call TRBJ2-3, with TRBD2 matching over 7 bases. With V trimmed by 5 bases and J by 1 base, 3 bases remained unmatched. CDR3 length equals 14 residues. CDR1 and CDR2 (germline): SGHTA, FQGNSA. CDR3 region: CASSAGVGTDTQYF. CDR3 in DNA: TGTGCCAGCAGCGCGGGGGTCGGCACAGATACGCAGTATTTT.

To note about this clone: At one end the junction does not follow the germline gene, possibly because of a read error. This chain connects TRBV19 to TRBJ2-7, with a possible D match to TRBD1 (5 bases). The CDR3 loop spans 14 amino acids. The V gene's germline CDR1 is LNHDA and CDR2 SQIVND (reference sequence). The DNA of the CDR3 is TGTGCCAGGAGTATCCAGGGATTCGGCCACGAGCAGTACTTC. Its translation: CARSIQGFGHEQYF.

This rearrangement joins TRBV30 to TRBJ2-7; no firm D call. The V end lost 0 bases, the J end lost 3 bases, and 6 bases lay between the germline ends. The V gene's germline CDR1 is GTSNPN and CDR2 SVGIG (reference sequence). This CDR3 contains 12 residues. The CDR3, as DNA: TGTGCCTGGAGTGTACAGTACTACGAGCAGTACTTC. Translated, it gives CAWSVQYYEQYF.

CDR3 amino acids: CASSSSGRTPSETQYF. CDR3 in DNA: TGTGCCAGCAGCTCTAGCGGGAGAACCCCCTCAGAGACCCAGTACTTC. This chain joins TRBV13 and TRBJ2-5; 10 bases are a match to TRBD2. Per germline, CDR1 PRHDT and CDR2 FYEKMQ (reference sequence). Trimming took 4 bases from V and 4 from J; bases not matched to a gene: 9. The CDR3 runs to 16 residues.

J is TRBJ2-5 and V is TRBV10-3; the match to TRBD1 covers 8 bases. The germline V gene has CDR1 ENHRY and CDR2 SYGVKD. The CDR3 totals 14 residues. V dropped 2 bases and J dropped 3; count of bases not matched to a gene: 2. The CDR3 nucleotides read TGTGCCATCAGTGAGCCAGGGGGCAAAGAGACCCAGTACTTC. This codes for CAISEPGGKETQYF.

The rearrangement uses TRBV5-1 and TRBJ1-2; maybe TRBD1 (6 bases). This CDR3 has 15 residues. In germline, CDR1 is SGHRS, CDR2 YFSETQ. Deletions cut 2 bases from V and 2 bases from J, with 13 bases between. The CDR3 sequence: CASSLAQGLNYGYTF. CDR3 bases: TGCGCCAGCAGCTTAGCTCAGGGGCTCAACTATGGCTACACCTTC.

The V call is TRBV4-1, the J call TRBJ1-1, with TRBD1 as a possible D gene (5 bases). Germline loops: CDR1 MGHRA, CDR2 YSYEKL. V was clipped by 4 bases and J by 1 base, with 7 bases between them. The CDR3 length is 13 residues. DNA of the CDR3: TGCGCCAGCAGCCGCGGGGGGAACACTGAAGCTTTCTTT. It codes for CASSRGGNTEAFF.

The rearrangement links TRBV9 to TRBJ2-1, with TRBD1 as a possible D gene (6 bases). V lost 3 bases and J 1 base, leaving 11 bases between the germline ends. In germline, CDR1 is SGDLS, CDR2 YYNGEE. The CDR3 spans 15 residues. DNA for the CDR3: TGTGCCAGCAGCGGCCAGGGGTCATCCTACAATGAGCAGTTCTTC. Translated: CASSGQGSSYNEQFF.

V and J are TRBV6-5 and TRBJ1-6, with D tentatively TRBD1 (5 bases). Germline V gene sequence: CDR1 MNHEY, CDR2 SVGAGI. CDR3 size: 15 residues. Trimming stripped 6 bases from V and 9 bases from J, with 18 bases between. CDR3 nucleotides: TGTGCCAGCAGAAGGGACTCCGGAGGAGGTTCACCCCTCCACTTT. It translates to CASRRDSGGGSPLHF.

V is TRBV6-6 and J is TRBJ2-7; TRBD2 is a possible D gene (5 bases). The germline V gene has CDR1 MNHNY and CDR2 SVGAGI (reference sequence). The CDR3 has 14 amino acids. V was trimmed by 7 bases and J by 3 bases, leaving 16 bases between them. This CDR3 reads CASNTGIRGYEQYF. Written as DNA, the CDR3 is TGTGCCAGCAACACGGGGATTCGCGGCTACGAGCAGTACTTC.

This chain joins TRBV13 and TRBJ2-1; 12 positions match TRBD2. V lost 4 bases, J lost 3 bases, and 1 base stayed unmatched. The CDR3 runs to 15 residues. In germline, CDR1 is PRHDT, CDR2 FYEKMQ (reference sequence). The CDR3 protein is CASSWGLAGYNEQFF. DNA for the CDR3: TGTGCCAGCAGCTGGGGACTAGCGGGCTACAATGAGCAGTTCTTC.

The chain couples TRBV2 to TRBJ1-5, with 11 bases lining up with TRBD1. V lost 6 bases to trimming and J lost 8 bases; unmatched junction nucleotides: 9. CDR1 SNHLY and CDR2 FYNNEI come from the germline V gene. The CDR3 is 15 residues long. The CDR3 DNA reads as TGTGCCAGCAGCGCCGGGACAGGGGGTAGGGAGCCCCAGCATTTT. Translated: CASSAGTGGREPQHF.

The CDR3 protein is CASRLLALSSNEQFF. The CDR3 bases are TGTGCCAGCAGACTTCTAGCCTTGTCGTCAAATGAGCAGTTCTTC. The chain recombines TRBV6-1 with TRBJ2-1; possible D gene TRBD2, 5 bases. Trimming pared 6 bases from V and 7 bases from J, leaving 19 bases between. The CDR3 is 15 residues long. The germline V gene has CDR1 MNHNS and CDR2 SASEGT.

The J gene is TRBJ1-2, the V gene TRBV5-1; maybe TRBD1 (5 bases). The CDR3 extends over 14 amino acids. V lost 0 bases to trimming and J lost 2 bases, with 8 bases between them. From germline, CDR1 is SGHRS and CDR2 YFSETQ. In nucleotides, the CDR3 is TGCGCCAGCAGCTTGGGACAGATCAACTATGGCTACACCTTC. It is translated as CASSLGQINYGYTF.

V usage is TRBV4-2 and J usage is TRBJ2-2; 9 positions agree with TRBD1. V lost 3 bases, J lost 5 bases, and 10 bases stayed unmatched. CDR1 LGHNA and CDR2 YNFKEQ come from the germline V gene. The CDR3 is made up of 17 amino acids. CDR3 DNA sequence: TGTGCCAGCAGCCAGGACCCGGGACAGGGTGGAACCGGGGAGCTGTTTTTT. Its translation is CASSQDPGQGGTGELFF.

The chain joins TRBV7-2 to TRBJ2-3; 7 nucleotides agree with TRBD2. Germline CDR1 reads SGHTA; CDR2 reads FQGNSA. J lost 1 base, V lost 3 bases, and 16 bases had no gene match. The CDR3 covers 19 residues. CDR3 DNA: TGTGCCAGCAGCTTGAGGGCGGGGGTTCCCGCCTTTGGCACAGATACGCAGTATTTT. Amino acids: CASSLRAGVPAFGTDTQYF.

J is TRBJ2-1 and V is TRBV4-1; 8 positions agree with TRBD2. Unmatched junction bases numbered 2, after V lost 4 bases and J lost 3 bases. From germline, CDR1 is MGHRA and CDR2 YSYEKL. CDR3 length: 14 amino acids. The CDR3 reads CASSLGTSYNEQFF. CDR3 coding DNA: TGCGCCAGCAGCCTCGGGACTAGCTACAATGAGCAGTTCTTC.

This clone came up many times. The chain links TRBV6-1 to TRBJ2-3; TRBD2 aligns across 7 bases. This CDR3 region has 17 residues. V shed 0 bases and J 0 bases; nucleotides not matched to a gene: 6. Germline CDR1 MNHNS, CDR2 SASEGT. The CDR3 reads CASSEALGSGSTDTQYF. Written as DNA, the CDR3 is TGTGCCAGCAGTGAAGCGCTTGGTAGCGGGAGCACAGATACGCAGTATTTT.

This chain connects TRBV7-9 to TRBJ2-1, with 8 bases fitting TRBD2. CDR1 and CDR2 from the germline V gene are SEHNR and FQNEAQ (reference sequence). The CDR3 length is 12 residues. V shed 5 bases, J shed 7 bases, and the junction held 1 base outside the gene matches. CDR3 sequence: CASSPGGNEQFF. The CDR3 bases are TGTGCCAGCAGCCCGGGGGGGAATGAGCAGTTCTTC.

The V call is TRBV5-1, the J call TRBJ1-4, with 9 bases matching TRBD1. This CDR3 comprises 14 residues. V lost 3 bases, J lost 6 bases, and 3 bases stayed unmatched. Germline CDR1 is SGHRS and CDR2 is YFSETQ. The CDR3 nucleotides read TGCGCCAGCAGCTGGGGACAGGGAGATGAAAAACTGTTTTTT. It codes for CASSWGQGDEKLFF. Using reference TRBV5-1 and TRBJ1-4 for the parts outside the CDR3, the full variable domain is KAGVTQTPRYLIKTRGQQVTLSCSPISGHRSVSWYQQTPGQGLQFLFEYFSETQRNKGNFPGRFSGRQFSNSRSEMNVSTLELGDSALYLCASSWGQGDEKLFFGSGTQLSVL.

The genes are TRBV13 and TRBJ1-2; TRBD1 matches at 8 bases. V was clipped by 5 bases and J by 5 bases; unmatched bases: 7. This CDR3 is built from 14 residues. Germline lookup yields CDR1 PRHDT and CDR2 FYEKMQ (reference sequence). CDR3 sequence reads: CASSLGDRHYGYTF. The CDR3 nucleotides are TGTGCCAGCAGCCTCGGGGACAGGCATTATGGCTACACCTTC.

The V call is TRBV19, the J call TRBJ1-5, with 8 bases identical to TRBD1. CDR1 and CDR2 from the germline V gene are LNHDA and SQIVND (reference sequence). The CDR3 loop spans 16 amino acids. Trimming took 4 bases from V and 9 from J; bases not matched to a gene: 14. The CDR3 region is CASSTERTGFFGPQHF. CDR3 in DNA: TGTGCCAGTAGTACTGAGAGGACAGGGTTTTTTGGGCCCCAGCATTTT. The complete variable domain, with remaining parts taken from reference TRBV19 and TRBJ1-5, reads DGGITQSPKYLFRKEGQNVTLSCEQNLNHDAMYWYRQDPGQGLRLIYYSQIVNDFQKGDIAEGYSVSREKKESFPLTVTSAQKNPTAFYLCASSTERTGFFGPQHFGDGTRLSIL.

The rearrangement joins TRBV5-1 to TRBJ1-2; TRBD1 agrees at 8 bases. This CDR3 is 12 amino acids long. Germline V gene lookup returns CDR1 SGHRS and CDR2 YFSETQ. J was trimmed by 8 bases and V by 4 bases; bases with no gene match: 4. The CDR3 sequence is CASSTDREGYTF. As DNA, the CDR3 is TGCGCCAGCAGCACGGACAGGGAGGGCTACACCTTC.

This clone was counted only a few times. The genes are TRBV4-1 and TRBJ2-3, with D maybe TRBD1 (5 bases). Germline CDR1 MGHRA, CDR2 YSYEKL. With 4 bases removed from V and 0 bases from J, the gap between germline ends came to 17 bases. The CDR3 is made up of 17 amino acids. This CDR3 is CASSRTSTVSSTDTQYF. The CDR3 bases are TGCGCCAGCAGCCGAACTTCGACAGTTAGTAGCACAGATACGCAGTATTTT.

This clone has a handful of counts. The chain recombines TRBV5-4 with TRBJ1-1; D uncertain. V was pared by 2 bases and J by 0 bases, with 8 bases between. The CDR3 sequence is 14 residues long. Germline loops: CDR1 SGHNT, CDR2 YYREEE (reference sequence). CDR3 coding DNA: TGTGCCAGCAGCTTTTTCAATTTGAACACTGAAGCTTTCTTT. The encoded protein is CASSFFNLNTEAFF.